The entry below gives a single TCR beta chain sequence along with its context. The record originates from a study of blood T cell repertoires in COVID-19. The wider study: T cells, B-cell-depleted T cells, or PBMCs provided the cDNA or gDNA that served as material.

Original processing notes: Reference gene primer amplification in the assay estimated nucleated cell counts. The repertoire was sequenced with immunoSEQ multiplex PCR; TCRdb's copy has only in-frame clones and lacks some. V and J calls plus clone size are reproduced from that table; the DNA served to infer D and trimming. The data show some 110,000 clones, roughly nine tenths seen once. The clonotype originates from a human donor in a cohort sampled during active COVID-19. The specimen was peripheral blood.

CDR3 amino acids: CASGLHREGTEAFF. The CDR3 region has the DNA TGTGCTAGTGGTTTGCACAGGGAGGGCACTGAAGCTTTCTTT. The chain uses TRBV12-5 and TRBJ1-1, with D perhaps matching TRBD1 (6 bases). Germline CDR1 reads LGHNT; CDR2 reads FRNRAP. The CDR3 is 14 residues long. Between the trimmed V and J ends, which lost 2 bases and 4 bases, there was a span of 11 bases.